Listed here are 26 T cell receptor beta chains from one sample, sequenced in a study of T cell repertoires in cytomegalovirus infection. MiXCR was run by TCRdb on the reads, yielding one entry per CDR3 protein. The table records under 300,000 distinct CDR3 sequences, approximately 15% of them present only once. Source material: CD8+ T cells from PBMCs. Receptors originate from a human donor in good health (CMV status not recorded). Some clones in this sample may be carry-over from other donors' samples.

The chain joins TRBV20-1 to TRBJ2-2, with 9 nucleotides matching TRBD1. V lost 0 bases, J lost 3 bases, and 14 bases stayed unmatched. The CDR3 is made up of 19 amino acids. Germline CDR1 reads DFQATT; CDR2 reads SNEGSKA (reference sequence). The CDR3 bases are TGCAGTGCTAGAGACCCGGGACAGGGAAATCTAGGGTACACCGGGGAGCTGTTTTTT. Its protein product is CSARDPGQGNLGYTGELFF.

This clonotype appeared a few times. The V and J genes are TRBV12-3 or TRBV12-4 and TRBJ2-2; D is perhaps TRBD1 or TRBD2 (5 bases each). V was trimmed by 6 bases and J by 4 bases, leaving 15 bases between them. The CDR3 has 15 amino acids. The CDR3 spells CASRFPGPSTGELFF. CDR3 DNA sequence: TGTGCCAGCAGGTTCCCGGGGCCGTCCACCGGGGAGCTGTTTTTT.

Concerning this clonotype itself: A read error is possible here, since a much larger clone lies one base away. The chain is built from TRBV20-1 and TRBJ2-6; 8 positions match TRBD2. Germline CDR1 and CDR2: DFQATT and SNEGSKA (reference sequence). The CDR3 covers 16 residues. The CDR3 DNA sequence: TGCAGTGCTAGAGACCCGGGGGGGTCCGGGGCCATCGTCCTGACTTTC. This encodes CSARDPGGSGAIVLTF.

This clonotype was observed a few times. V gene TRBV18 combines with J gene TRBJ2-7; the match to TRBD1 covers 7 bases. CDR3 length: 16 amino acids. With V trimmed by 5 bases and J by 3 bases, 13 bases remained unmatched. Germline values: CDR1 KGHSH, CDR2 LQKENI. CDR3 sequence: CASSVAPGGYDYEQYF. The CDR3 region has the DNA TGTGCCAGCTCAGTGGCCCCAGGGGGATACGACTACGAGCAGTACTTC.

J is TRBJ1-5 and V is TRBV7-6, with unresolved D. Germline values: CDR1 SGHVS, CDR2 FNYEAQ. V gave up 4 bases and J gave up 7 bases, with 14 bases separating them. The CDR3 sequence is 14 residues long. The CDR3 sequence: CASSSTTGGQPQHF. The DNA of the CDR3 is TGTGCCAGCAGCTCAACGACTGGCGGCCAGCCCCAGCATTTT.

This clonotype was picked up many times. The CDR3 DNA reads as TGCGCCAGCAGCCCGACCAGCCGAGGAGCCTTCTACGAGCAGTACTTC. As protein: CASSPTSRGAFYEQYF. This rearrangement joins TRBV4-1 to TRBJ2-7; D remains ambiguous. CDR1 is MGHRA, CDR2 YSYEKL, per germline. CDR3 size: 16 residues. Trimming shortened V by 4 bases and J by 3 bases, and 19 bases separated the two germline ends.

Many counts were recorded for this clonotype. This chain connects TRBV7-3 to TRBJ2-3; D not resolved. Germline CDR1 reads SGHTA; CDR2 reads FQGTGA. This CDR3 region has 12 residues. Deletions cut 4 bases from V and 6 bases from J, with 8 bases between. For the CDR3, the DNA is TGTGCCAGCAGCTCCGGAAGGGATACGCAGTATTTT. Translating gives CASSSGRDTQYF.

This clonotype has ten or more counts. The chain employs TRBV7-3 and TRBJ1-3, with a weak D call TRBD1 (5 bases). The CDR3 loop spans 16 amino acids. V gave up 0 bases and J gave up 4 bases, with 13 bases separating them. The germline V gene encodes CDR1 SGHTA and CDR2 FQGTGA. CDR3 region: CASSLTFSGIGNTIYF. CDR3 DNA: TGTGCCAGCAGCTTAACGTTCTCAGGGATAGGAAACACCATATATTTT.

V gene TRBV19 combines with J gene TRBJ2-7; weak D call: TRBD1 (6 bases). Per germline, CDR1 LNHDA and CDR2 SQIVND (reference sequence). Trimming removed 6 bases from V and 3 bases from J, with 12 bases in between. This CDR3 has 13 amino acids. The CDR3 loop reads CASSPGHLYEQYF. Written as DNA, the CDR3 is TGTGCCAGTAGCCCGGGACACCTCTACGAGCAGTACTTC.

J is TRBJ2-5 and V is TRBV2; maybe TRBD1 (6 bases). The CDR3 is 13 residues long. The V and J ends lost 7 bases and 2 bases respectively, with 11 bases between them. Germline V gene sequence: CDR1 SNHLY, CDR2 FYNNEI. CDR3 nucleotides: TGTGCCAGCATCAGGGGTTGGCAAGAGACCCAGTACTTC. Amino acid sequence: CASIRGWQETQYF.

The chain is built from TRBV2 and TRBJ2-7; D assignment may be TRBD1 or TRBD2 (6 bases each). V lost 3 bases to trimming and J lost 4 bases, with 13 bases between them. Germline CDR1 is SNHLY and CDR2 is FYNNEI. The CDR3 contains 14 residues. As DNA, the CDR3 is TGTGCCAGCAGTGATGAGGGGGACTGGTACGAGCAGTACTTC. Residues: CASSDEGDWYEQYF.

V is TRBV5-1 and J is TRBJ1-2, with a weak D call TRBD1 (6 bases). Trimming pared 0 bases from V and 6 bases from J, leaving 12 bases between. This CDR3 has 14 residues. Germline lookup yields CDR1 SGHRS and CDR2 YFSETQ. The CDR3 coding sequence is TGCGCCAGCAGCTTGGGACAGGAGGTGGATGGCTACACCTTC. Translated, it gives CASSLGQEVDGYTF.

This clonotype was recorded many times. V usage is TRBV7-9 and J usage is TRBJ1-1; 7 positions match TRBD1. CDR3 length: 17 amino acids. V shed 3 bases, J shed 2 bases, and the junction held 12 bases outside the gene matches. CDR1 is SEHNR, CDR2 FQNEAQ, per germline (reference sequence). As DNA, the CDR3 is TGTGCCAGCAGCTTTGACCTACCTACAGGGGATAACACTGAAGCTTTCTTT. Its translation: CASSFDLPTGDNTEAFF.

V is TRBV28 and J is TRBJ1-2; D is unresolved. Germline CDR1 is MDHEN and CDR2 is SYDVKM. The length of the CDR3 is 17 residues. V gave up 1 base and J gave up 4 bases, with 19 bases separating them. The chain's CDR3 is CASSLLSPEHEPYGYTF. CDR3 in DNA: TGTGCCAGCAGTTTATTGTCCCCCGAACACGAGCCCTATGGCTACACCTTC.

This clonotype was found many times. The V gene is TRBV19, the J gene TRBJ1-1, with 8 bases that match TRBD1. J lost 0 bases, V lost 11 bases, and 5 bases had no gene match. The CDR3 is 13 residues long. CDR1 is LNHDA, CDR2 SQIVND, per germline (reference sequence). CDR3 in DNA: TGTGCCTCAGGGGGCGGATTGAACACTGAAGCTTTCTTT. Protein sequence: CASGGGLNTEAFF.

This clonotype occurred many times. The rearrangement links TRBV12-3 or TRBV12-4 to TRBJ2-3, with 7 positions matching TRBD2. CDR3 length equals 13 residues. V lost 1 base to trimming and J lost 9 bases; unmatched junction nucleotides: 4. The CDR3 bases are TGTGCCAGCAGTTTAGGTGGACTAGGAACGCAGTATTTT. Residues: CASSLGGLGTQYF.

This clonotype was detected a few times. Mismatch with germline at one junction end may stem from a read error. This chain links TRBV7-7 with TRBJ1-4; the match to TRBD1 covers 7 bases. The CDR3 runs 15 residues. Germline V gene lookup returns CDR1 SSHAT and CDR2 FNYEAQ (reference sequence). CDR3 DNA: TGTGCTAGCAGCGCCGGGACAGCAACTAATGAAAAACTGTTTTTT. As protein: CASSAGTATNEKLFF. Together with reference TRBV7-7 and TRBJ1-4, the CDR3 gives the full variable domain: GAGVSQSPRYKVTKRGQDVTLRCDPISSHATLYWYQQALGQGPEFLTYFNYEAQPDKSGLPSDRFSAERPEGSISTLTIQRTEQRDSAMYRCASSAGTATNEKLFFGSGTQLSVL.

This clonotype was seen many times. The CDR3 nucleotides are TGCAGTGCTAGAGGATTCGACAGGGCTAACTATAATTCACCCCTCCACTTT. Its protein product is CSARGFDRANYNSPLHF. The chain combines TRBV20-1 with TRBJ1-6, with 7 bases that match TRBD1. This CDR3 is built from 17 residues. J was trimmed by 3 bases and V by 1 base; bases with no gene match: 9. Germline CDR1 and CDR2: DFQATT and SNEGSKA (reference sequence).

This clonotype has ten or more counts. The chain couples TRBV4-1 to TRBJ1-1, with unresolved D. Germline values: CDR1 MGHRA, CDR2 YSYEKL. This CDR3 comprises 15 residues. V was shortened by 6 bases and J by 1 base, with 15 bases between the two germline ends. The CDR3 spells CASRVGAWENTEAFF. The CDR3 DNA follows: TGCGCCAGCAGAGTCGGTGCGTGGGAGAACACTGAAGCTTTCTTT.

CDR3: CASSLRGMNEAFF. The CDR3 DNA reads as TGTGCCAGCAGCTTAAGAGGCATGAATGAAGCTTTCTTT. V is TRBV5-6 and J is TRBJ1-1; no definite D call. From germline, CDR1 is SGHDT and CDR2 YYEEEE. The CDR3 is made up of 13 amino acids. V gave up 2 bases and J gave up 7 bases, with 12 bases separating them.

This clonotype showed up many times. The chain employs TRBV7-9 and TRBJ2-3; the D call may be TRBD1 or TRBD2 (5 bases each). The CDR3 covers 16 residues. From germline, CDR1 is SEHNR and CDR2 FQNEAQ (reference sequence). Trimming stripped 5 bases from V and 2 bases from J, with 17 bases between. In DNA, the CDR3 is TGTGCCAGCAGCCAAGGGACCAGGCGAGTCACAGATACGCAGTATTTT. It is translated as CASSQGTRRVTDTQYF.

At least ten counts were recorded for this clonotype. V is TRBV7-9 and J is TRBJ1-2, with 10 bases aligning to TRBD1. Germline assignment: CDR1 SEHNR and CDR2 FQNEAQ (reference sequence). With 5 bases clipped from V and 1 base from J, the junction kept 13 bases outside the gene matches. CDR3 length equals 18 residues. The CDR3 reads CASSGRTQGQGLNYGYTF. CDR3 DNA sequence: TGTGCCAGCAGCGGGCGAACTCAGGGACAGGGGCTTAACTATGGCTACACCTTC.

This chain's CDR3 is CASSFPRTSQETQYF. CDR3 sequence (DNA): TGTGCCAGCAGCTTTCCCCGGACTTCACAAGAGACCCAGTACTTC. This chain uses TRBV5-6 with TRBJ2-5, with a tentative D call TRBD2 (5 bases). V shed 2 bases and J shed 2 bases, with 13 bases lying between them. The CDR3 has 15 residues. Germline lookup yields CDR1 SGHDT and CDR2 YYEEEE.

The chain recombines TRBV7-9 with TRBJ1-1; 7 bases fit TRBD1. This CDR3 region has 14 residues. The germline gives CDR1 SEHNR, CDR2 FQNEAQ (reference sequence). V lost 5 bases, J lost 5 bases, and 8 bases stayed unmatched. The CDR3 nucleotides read TGTGCCAGCAGCACCAACGCAGGGGGAACTGAAGCTTTCTTT. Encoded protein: CASSTNAGGTEAFF.

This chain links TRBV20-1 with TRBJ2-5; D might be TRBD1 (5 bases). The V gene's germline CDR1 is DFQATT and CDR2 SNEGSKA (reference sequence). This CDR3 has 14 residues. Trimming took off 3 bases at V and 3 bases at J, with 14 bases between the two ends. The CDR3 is CSARAAQVEETQYF. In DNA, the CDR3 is TGCAGTGCTAGGGCTGCACAGGTAGAAGAGACCCAGTACTTC.

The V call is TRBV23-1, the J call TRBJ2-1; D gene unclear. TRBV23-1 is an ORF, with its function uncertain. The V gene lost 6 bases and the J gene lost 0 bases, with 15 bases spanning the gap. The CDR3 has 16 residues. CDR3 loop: CASSLNTPSSYNEQFF. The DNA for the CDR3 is TGCGCCAGCAGCCTGAATACACCGAGCTCCTACAATGAGCAGTTCTTC.